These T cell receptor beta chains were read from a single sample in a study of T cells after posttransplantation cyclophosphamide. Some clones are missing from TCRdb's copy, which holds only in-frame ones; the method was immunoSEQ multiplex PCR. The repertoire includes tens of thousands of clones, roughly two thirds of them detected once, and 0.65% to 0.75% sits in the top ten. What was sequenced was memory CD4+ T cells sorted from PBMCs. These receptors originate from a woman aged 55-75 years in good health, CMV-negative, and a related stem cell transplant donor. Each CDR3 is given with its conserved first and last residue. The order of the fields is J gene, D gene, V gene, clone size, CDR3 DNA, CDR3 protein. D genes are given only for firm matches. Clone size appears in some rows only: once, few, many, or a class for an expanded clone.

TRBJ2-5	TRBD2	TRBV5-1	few	TGCGCCAGCAGCCCGGGAGCGGGGGGGCCGGAAGAGACCCAGTACTTC	CASSPGAGGPEETQYF
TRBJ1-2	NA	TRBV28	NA	TGTGCCAGCAGTTTGGCCGGGAGAGACTATGGCTACACCTTC	CASSLAGRDYGYTF
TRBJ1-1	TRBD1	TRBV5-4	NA	TGTGCCAGCAACCCAAGGGGGCAGTTAAACACTGAAGCTTTCTTT	CASNPRGQLNTEAFF
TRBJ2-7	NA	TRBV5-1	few	TGCGCCAGCAGCTTGGATGGGGCCGAGCAGTACTTC	CASSLDGAEQYF
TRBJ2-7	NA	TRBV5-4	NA	TGTGCCAGCAGCTTGGGGGGGGATTGGGGCGAGCAGTACTTC	CASSLGGDWGEQYF
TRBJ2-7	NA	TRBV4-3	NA	TGCGCCAGCAGCCAATCAGGGGCGAGAGTCGAGCAGTACTTC	CASSQSGARVEQYF
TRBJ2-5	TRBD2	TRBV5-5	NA	TGTGCCAGCAGCTCCTTGGGGGGGGAGACCCAGTACTTC	CASSSLGGETQYF
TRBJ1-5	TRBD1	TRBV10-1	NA	TGCGCCAGACCTCAGGGGGCTCATCAGCCCCAGCATTTT	CARPQGAHQPQHF
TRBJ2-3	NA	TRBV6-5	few	TGTGCCAGCAGTGTAGGGGGAGATACGCAGTATTTT	CASSVGGDTQYF
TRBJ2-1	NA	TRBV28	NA	TGTGCCAGCAGTTTAGAGGTAGTAGAGGAGCAGTTCTTC	CASSLEVVEEQFF
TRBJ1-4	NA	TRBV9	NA	TGTGCCAGCAGCGGTGAACCTACAACTAATGAAAAACTGTTTTTT	CASSGEPTTNEKLFF
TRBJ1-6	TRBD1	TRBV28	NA	TGTGCCAGCGAGGGGGGCCGGCAGGGGGCTTATTCACCCCTCCACTTT	CASEGGRQGAYSPLHF
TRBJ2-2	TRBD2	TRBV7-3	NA	TGTGCCAGCAGCTTAAAGCCGCGAGGAGCGGGGGACACCGGGGAGCTGTTTTTT	CASSLKPRGAGDTGELFF
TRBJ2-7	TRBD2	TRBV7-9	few	TGTGTTATCGGGCGGGGGGGCTACGAGCAGTACTTC	CVIGRGGYEQYF
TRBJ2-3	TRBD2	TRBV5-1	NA	TGCGCCAGCAGCTTGGGTACTAGCGGTTACCCAGATACGCAGTATTTT	CASSLGTSGYPDTQYF
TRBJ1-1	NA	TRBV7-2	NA	TGTGCCAGCAGAACTCGGGGAATGAACACTGAAGCTTTCTTT	CASRTRGMNTEAFF
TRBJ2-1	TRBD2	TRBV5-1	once	TGCGCCAGCAGCTTGGACGGGACTATCTACAATGAGCAGTTCTTC	CASSLDGTIYNEQFF
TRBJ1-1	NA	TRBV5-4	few	TGTGCCAGCAGCTTGGTGCGGTCCCAGGGGAACGAAGCTTTCTTT	CASSLVRSQGNEAFF
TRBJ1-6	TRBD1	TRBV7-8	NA	TGTGCCAGCAGCCTGGGACAGAGCTCCTATAATTCACCCCTCCACTTT	CASSLGQSSYNSPLHF
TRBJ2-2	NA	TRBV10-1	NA	TGCGCCAGCAGTAGGGACTTTAACACCGGGGAGCTGTTTTTT	CASSRDFNTGELFF
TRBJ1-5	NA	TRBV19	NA	TGTGCCAGTAGTATCGACAGTGATCAGCCCCAGCATTTT	CASSIDSDQPQHF
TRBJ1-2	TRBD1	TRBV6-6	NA	TGTGCCAGCAGTTACTCGAGGGACAGGGGCGGCTACACCTTC	CASSYSRDRGGYTF
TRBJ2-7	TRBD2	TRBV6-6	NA	TGTGCCAGCCGTACGGGGGGGGGAAAGAGCTCCTACGAGCAGTACTTC	CASRTGGGKSSYEQYF
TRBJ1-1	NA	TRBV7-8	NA	TGTGCCAGCAGCTTATCCCACTCTAAGAACACTGAAGCTTTCTTT	CASSLSHSKNTEAFF
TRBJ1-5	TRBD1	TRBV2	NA	TGTGCCAGCAGCCTCCAGGGGGGCGACAATCAGCCCCAGCATTTT	CASSLQGGDNQPQHF
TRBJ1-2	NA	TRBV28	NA	TGTGCCAGCAGTTTCGGAGGTTATGGCTACACCTTC	CASSFGGYGYTF
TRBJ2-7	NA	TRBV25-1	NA	TGTGCCAGCAGTCCATCCGGGGCCTACGAGCAGTACTTC	CASSPSGAYEQYF
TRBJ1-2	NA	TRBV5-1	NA	TGCGCCAGCAGCTTTGACGGGGACTATGGCTACACCTTC	CASSFDGDYGYTF
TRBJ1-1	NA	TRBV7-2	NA	TGTGCCAGCAGCTTAGATATGAATACAGGTTGGACTGAAGCTTTCTTT	CASSLDMNTGWTEAFF
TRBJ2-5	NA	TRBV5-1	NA	TGCGCCAGCAGCCCGGCTACAGGGAGGGGAGAGACCCAGTACTTC	CASSPATGRGETQYF
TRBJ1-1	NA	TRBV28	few	TGTGCCAGCAGTGACATCCGTAACACTGAAGCTTTCTTT	CASSDIRNTEAFF
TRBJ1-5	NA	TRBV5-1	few	TGCGCCAGCAGCCAGGGTAGCAATCAGCCCCAGCATTTT	CASSQGSNQPQHF
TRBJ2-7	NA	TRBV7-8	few	TGTGCCAGCAGCTTAGGGTCGTCTAGCGAGCAGTACTTC	CASSLGSSSEQYF
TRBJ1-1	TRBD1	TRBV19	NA	TGTGCCAGTAGCAGAGGGGACAGAGAAGCTTTCTTT	CASSRGDREAFF
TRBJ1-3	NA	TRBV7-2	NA	TGTGCCAGCAGCCCAAACTCTGGAAACACCATATATTTT	CASSPNSGNTIYF
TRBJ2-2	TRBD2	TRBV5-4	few	TGTGCCAGCAGCTTGTTAATGCTAGCGGGGGGCCGCACCGGGGAGCTGTTTTTT	CASSLLMLAGGRTGELFF
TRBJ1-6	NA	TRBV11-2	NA	TGTGCCAGCAGCTCCTTGACAGGTCATAATTCACCCCTCCACTTT	CASSSLTGHNSPLHF
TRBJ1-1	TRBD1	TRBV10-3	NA	TGTGCCATCAGTTCCCTCACAGGGGTAAACACTGAAGCTTTCTTT	CAISSLTGVNTEAFF
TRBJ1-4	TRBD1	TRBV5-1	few	TGCGCCAGCAGCTGGGGACAGGGTGGTGAAAAACTGTTTTTT	CASSWGQGGEKLFF
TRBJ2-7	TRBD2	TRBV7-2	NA	TGTGCCAGCAGCTTGGGACTAGCGGGGGGGCGGAGAGACGAGCAGTACTTC	CASSLGLAGGRRDEQYF
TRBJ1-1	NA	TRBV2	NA	TGTGCCAGCAGTGGACAGCCGATGAACACTGAAGCTTTCTTT	CASSGQPMNTEAFF
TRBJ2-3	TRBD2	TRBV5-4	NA	TGTGCCAGCAGCAGTGGACTAGTGGTTGGCACAGATACGCAGTATTTT	CASSSGLVVGTDTQYF
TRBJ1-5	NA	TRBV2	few	TGTGCCAGCAGTGTTAAGCGCGGACAGCTTAGCAATCAGCCCCAGCATTTT	CASSVKRGQLSNQPQHF
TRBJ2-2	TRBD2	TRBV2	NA	TGTGCCAGCAAAGGGACTAGCGGGGGAACGAACACCGGGGAGCTGTTTTTT	CASKGTSGGTNTGELFF
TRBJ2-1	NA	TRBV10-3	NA	TGTGCCATCAGTGAACAGACCTACAATGAGCAGTTCTTC	CAISEQTYNEQFF
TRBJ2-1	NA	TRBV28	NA	TGTGCCAGCAGTTTACGGGGGAGAGGGGAGCAGTTCTTC	CASSLRGRGEQFF
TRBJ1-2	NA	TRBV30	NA	TGTGCCTGGAGTCCGGGGTTACTCTATGGCTACACCTTC	CAWSPGLLYGYTF
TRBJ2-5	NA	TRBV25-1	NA	TGTGCCAGCAGTCCCAGTGAGACCCAGTACTTC	CASSPSETQYF
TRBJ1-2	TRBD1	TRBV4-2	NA	TGTGCCAGCAGCCAAATTACGACAGGGTCTGGTGGCTACACCTTC	CASSQITTGSGGYTF
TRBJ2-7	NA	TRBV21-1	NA	TGTGCCAGCAGCCGTTACGGGAAGAGGCGGTACTTC	CASSRYGKRRYF
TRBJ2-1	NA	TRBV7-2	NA	TGTGCCAGCAGAGCTCCGGGAGATCCCTACAATGAGCAGTTCTTC	CASRAPGDPYNEQFF
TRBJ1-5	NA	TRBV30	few	TGTGCCTGGAGTATCGACAGGAATCAGCCCCAGCATTTT	CAWSIDRNQPQHF
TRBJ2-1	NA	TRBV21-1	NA	TGTGCCAGCAGCAAAGCGGCGGGAGGCCCGGCTGAGCAGTTCTTC	CASSKAAGGPAEQFF
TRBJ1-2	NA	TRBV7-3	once	TGTGCCAGCAGCTTAACTTACAGGGACTATGGCTACACCTTC	CASSLTYRDYGYTF
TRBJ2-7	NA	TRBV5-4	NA	TGTGCCAGCAGCTTTGACTGGAGCTACGAGCAGTACTTC	CASSFDWSYEQYF
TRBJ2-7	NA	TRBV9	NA	TGTGCCAGCAGCACCTTAGACTCCTACGAGCAGTACTTC	CASSTLDSYEQYF
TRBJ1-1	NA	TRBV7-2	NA	TGTGCCAGCAGCTCTCCACCTGTGGGCAGGGGTCAGAACACTGAAGCTTTCTTT	CASSSPPVGRGQNTEAFF
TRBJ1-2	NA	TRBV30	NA	TGTGCCTGGACCTCTTTAGGGGCAGGATTTTCCTCATATGGCTACACCTTC	CAWTSLGAGFSSYGYTF
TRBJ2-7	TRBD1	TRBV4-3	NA	TGCGCCAGCAGCCAAGATCTGGGGACAGGGAAATACGAGCAGTACTTC	CASSQDLGTGKYEQYF
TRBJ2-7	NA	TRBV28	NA	TGTGCCAGCAGTTCAGGGGCCGTGGGCGAGCAGTACTTC	CASSSGAVGEQYF